Listed below are T cell receptor beta chains from one sample, sequenced in a study of cytomegalovirus exposure and HLA in healthy donors. This table comes from immunoSEQ multiplex PCR, and its TCRdb copy is limited to in-frame clones, with some not included. The data contain 130,000 or so clones, around 8.5% of them singletons. The sample consisted of PBMCs. The origin of the receptors is a man aged 35-49 years in good health and CMV-seronegative. Both conserved end residues are part of each CDR3. The D gene is left open where the match is weak. Where a row states a size, it is once, few, many or the class of an expanded clone; other rows omit it.

j_gene: TRBJ2-3; v_gene: TRBV4-3; abundance: few; d_gene: .; CDR3aa: CASSQWGEADTQYF; CDR3nt: TGCGCCAGCAGCCAATGGGGAGAAGCAGATACGCAGTATTTT
j_gene: TRBJ1-6; v_gene: TRBV2; abundance: .; d_gene: .; CDR3aa: CASTGGMYNSPLHF; CDR3nt: TGTGCCAGCACGGGGGGGATGTATAATTCACCCCTCCACTTT
j_gene: TRBJ1-2; v_gene: TRBV5-6; abundance: .; d_gene: TRBD1; CDR3aa: CASSMGQGEGYTF; CDR3nt: TGTGCCAGCAGCATGGGACAGGGGGAAGGCTACACCTTC
j_gene: TRBJ2-7; v_gene: TRBV7-2; abundance: .; d_gene: TRBD1; CDR3aa: CASSLAPGTGDSYEQYF; CDR3nt: TGTGCCAGCAGCTTAGCGCCAGGGACAGGGGACTCCTACGAGCAGTACTTC
j_gene: TRBJ1-2; v_gene: TRBV6-5; abundance: .; d_gene: .; CDR3aa: CASSYDKANYGYTF; CDR3nt: TGTGCCAGCAGTTATGACAAAGCCAACTATGGCTACACCTTC
j_gene: TRBJ2-6; v_gene: TRBV28; abundance: .; d_gene: .; CDR3aa: CASTSPSSGANVLTF; CDR3nt: TGTGCCAGCACCTCCCCTAGCTCTGGGGCCAACGTCCTGACTTTC
j_gene: TRBJ2-2; v_gene: TRBV28; abundance: .; d_gene: TRBD1; CDR3aa: CASSLDRVITNTGELFF; CDR3nt: TGTGCCAGCAGTTTGGACAGGGTTATAACGAACACCGGGGAGCTGTTTTTT
j_gene: TRBJ2-2; v_gene: TRBV19; abundance: .; d_gene: .; CDR3aa: CASSIDLSGELFF; CDR3nt: TGTGCCAGTAGTATAGATCTCTCCGGGGAGCTGTTTTTT
j_gene: TRBJ2-7; v_gene: TRBV14; abundance: few; d_gene: .; CDR3aa: CASSRGAGRYEQYF; CDR3nt: TGTGCCAGCAGCCGCGGGGCAGGGCGATACGAGCAGTACTTC
j_gene: TRBJ2-5; v_gene: TRBV6-6; abundance: few; d_gene: .; CDR3aa: CASSSSKTQYF; CDR3nt: TGTGCCAGCAGCTCCAGTAAGACCCAGTACTTC
j_gene: TRBJ2-1; v_gene: TRBV28; abundance: .; d_gene: .; CDR3aa: CASSFRRGYNEQFF; CDR3nt: TGTGCCAGCAGTTTTCGACGGGGCTACAATGAGCAGTTCTTC
j_gene: TRBJ1-5; v_gene: TRBV30; abundance: few; d_gene: TRBD1; CDR3aa: CAWSGQGGQPQHF; CDR3nt: TGTGCCTGGAGTGGACAGGGAGGCCAGCCCCAGCATTTT
j_gene: TRBJ2-7; v_gene: TRBV7-9; abundance: .; d_gene: .; CDR3aa: CASSPRKGGEQYF; CDR3nt: TGTGCCAGCAGCCCCCGAAAGGGAGGCGAGCAGTACTTC
j_gene: TRBJ2-7; v_gene: TRBV29-1; abundance: once; d_gene: TRBD1; CDR3aa: CSVERGHEQYF; CDR3nt: TGCAGCGTTGAAAGGGGGCACGAGCAGTACTTC
j_gene: TRBJ1-1; v_gene: TRBV5-6; abundance: few; d_gene: TRBD1; CDR3aa: CASSLGVTGVFF; CDR3nt: TGTGCCAGCAGCTTGGGGGTGACAGGGGTTTTCTTT
j_gene: TRBJ2-1; v_gene: TRBV14; abundance: few; d_gene: .; CDR3aa: CASSQDPGNEQFF; CDR3nt: TGTGCCAGCAGCCAAGACCCCGGGAATGAGCAGTTCTTC
j_gene: TRBJ1-2; v_gene: TRBV27; abundance: few; d_gene: TRBD1; CDR3aa: CASSSGGAYGYTF; CDR3nt: TGTGCCAGCAGTTCAGGGGGCGCCTATGGCTACACCTTC
j_gene: TRBJ1-6; v_gene: TRBV6-5; abundance: few; d_gene: TRBD1; CDR3aa: CASTTGQEGSPLHF; CDR3nt: TGTGCCAGCACCACGGGACAGGAGGGTTCACCCCTCCACTTT
j_gene: TRBJ2-7; v_gene: TRBV6-1; abundance: few; d_gene: TRBD2; CDR3aa: CASSDRTSGPYEQYF; CDR3nt: TGTGCCAGCAGTGATCGGACTAGCGGACCCTACGAGCAGTACTTC
j_gene: TRBJ1-1; v_gene: TRBV19; abundance: .; d_gene: TRBD1; CDR3aa: CASSAQGASDTEAFF; CDR3nt: TGTGCCAGTAGCGCGCAGGGGGCGAGCGACACTGAAGCTTTCTTT
j_gene: TRBJ1-1; v_gene: TRBV15; abundance: .; d_gene: TRBD1; CDR3aa: CATSRIPFQGGTEAFF; CDR3nt: TGTGCCACCAGCAGAATACCATTTCAGGGGGGCACTGAAGCTTTCTTT
j_gene: TRBJ1-5; v_gene: TRBV19; abundance: few; d_gene: .; CDR3aa: CASSSLSGSGNQPQHF; CDR3nt: TGTGCCAGTAGTTCCCTATCGGGGAGCGGAAATCAGCCCCAGCATTTT
j_gene: TRBJ2-7; v_gene: TRBV7-9; abundance: .; d_gene: TRBD1; CDR3aa: CASWNRDSPYEQYF; CDR3nt: TGTGCCAGCTGGAACCGGGACAGCCCATACGAGCAGTACTTC
j_gene: TRBJ1-1; v_gene: TRBV13; abundance: .; d_gene: TRBD1; CDR3aa: CASSPGGGGTGAFF; CDR3nt: TGTGCCAGCAGCCCAGGGGGCGGAGGAACCGGGGCTTTCTTT
j_gene: TRBJ1-1; v_gene: TRBV27; abundance: few; d_gene: .; CDR3aa: CASSLQGSTEAFF; CDR3nt: TGTGCCAGCAGTTTACAGGGATCCACTGAAGCTTTCTTT
j_gene: TRBJ2-7; v_gene: TRBV6-1; abundance: .; d_gene: .; CDR3aa: CARSEAGAYEQYF; CDR3nt: TGTGCCAGAAGTGAAGCTGGGGCTTACGAGCAGTACTTC
j_gene: TRBJ1-1; v_gene: TRBV7-9; abundance: .; d_gene: .; CDR3aa: CATRELNTEAFF; CDR3nt: TGTGCAACCAGGGAATTGAACACTGAAGCTTTCTTT
j_gene: TRBJ2-7; v_gene: TRBV27; abundance: few; d_gene: TRBD2; CDR3aa: CASTLAPSSSYEQYF; CDR3nt: TGTGCCAGCACACTAGCGCCGTCCAGCTCCTACGAGCAGTACTTC
j_gene: TRBJ1-5; v_gene: TRBV27; abundance: .; d_gene: .; CDR3aa: CASGRFSNQPQHF; CDR3nt: TGTGCCAGCGGGAGATTTAGCAATCAGCCCCAGCATTTT
j_gene: TRBJ1-5; v_gene: TRBV18; abundance: few; d_gene: .; CDR3aa: CASSPDLGANQPQHF; CDR3nt: TGTGCCAGCTCACCCGATTTGGGGGCCAATCAGCCCCAGCATTTT
j_gene: TRBJ1-2; v_gene: TRBV10-3; abundance: .; d_gene: TRBD1; CDR3aa: CAISAMDRESYGYTF; CDR3nt: TGTGCCATCAGTGCAATGGACAGGGAGTCATATGGCTACACCTTC
j_gene: TRBJ2-3; v_gene: TRBV4-1; abundance: few; d_gene: TRBD2; CDR3aa: CASSQGLIAGPTDTQYF; CDR3nt: TGCGCCAGCAGCCAAGGGTTAATAGCGGGGCCCACAGATACGCAGTATTTT
j_gene: TRBJ1-1; v_gene: TRBV6-6; abundance: few; d_gene: .; CDR3aa: CASSFGEAADTEAFF; CDR3nt: TGTGCCAGCAGTTTCGGGGAGGCAGCGGACACTGAAGCTTTCTTT
j_gene: TRBJ2-1; v_gene: TRBV9; abundance: few; d_gene: .; CDR3aa: CASSASLSGNEQFF; CDR3nt: TGTGCCAGCAGCGCCAGTCTGAGCGGCAATGAGCAGTTCTTC
j_gene: TRBJ1-3; v_gene: TRBV5-5; abundance: .; d_gene: TRBD1; CDR3aa: CASSLFGQAAGNTIYF; CDR3nt: TGTGCCAGCAGCTTGTTCGGACAGGCTGCTGGAAACACCATATATTTT
j_gene: TRBJ1-6; v_gene: TRBV18; abundance: .; d_gene: .; CDR3aa: CASSPRQAAYNSPLHF; CDR3nt: TGTGCCAGCTCACCGCGACAGGCCGCCTATAATTCACCCCTCCACTTT
j_gene: TRBJ2-7; v_gene: TRBV7-6; abundance: .; d_gene: TRBD1; CDR3aa: CASSLGTGVPPSEQCF; CDR3nt: TGTGCCAGCAGCTTAGGGACAGGTGTCCCGCCCTCCGAGCAGTGCTTC
j_gene: TRBJ2-7; v_gene: TRBV7-2; abundance: .; d_gene: TRBD1; CDR3aa: CASSHTGGYYEQYF; CDR3nt: TGTGCCAGCAGCCACACAGGGGGCTATTACGAGCAGTACTTC
j_gene: TRBJ1-5; v_gene: TRBV19; abundance: .; d_gene: TRBD1; CDR3aa: CASSGDRGTQPQHF; CDR3nt: TGTGCCAGTAGCGGGGACAGGGGCACTCAGCCCCAGCATTTT
j_gene: TRBJ1-1; v_gene: TRBV2; abundance: few; d_gene: TRBD1; CDR3aa: CASSDRGLGTEAFF; CDR3nt: TGTGCCAGCAGCGACAGGGGGCTGGGCACTGAAGCTTTCTTT
j_gene: TRBJ1-5; v_gene: TRBV6-6; abundance: few; d_gene: TRBD1; CDR3aa: CASTLSAGGYQPQHF; CDR3nt: TGTGCCAGCACCCTCAGCGCAGGGGGGTATCAGCCCCAGCATTTT
j_gene: TRBJ2-7; v_gene: TRBV4-1; abundance: .; d_gene: TRBD1; CDR3aa: CASSQVTGGREQYF; CDR3nt: TGCGCCAGCAGCCAGGTGACAGGGGGCAGGGAGCAGTACTTC
j_gene: TRBJ2-2; v_gene: TRBV6-1; abundance: .; d_gene: .; CDR3aa: CASRATDSYTGELFF; CDR3nt: TGTGCCAGCAGGGCCACGGACTCTTACACCGGGGAGCTGTTTTTT
j_gene: TRBJ2-5; v_gene: TRBV5-4; abundance: few; d_gene: .; CDR3aa: CASSLAFGGETQYF; CDR3nt: TGTGCCAGCAGCTTGGCGTTTGGCGGGGAGACCCAGTACTTC
j_gene: TRBJ1-1; v_gene: TRBV30; abundance: .; d_gene: TRBD1; CDR3aa: CAWSGQGVTGAFF; CDR3nt: TGTGCCTGGAGCGGACAGGGGGTTACAGGAGCTTTCTTT
j_gene: TRBJ1-6; v_gene: TRBV7-9; abundance: .; d_gene: TRBD1; CDR3aa: CASSFQGAVSNSPLHF; CDR3nt: TGTGCCAGCAGCTTCCAGGGGGCCGTGAGTAATTCACCCCTCCACTTT
j_gene: TRBJ1-2; v_gene: TRBV5-6; abundance: .; d_gene: .; CDR3aa: CASSVDLWTANYGYTF; CDR3nt: TGTGCCAGCAGCGTGGACTTATGGACAGCTAACTATGGCTACACCTTC
j_gene: TRBJ1-4; v_gene: TRBV9; abundance: few; d_gene: TRBD1; CDR3aa: CASSLTGGNEKLFF; CDR3nt: TGTGCCAGCAGCCTCACAGGGGGCAACGAAAAACTGTTTTTT
j_gene: TRBJ2-1; v_gene: TRBV14; abundance: few; d_gene: .; CDR3aa: CASSRAPYNEQFF; CDR3nt: TGTGCCAGCAGCCGCGCCCCCTACAATGAGCAGTTCTTC
j_gene: TRBJ2-5; v_gene: TRBV4-1; abundance: .; d_gene: TRBD2; CDR3aa: CASSQGASGGRQETQYF; CDR3nt: TGCGCCAGCAGCCAAGGGGCTAGCGGGGGGCGCCAAGAGACCCAGTACTTC
j_gene: TRBJ1-4; v_gene: TRBV7-2; abundance: .; d_gene: .; CDR3aa: CASSLGQGYEKLFF; CDR3nt: TGTGCCAGCAGCTTAGGGCAGGGGTATGAAAAACTGTTTTTT
j_gene: TRBJ2-2; v_gene: TRBV7-3; abundance: .; d_gene: TRBD1; CDR3aa: CASSSRQGNTGELFF; CDR3nt: TGTGCCAGCAGCTCCCGACAGGGGAACACCGGGGAGCTGTTTTTT
j_gene: TRBJ2-1; v_gene: TRBV9; abundance: .; d_gene: TRBD2; CDR3aa: CASAGGNNNEQFF; CDR3nt: TGTGCCAGCGCGGGGGGGAATAACAATGAGCAGTTCTTC
j_gene: TRBJ1-5; v_gene: TRBV7-8; abundance: .; d_gene: .; CDR3aa: CATSTTNSNQPQHF; CDR3nt: TGTGCCACCTCTACCACTAATAGCAATCAGCCCCAGCATTTT
j_gene: TRBJ2-2; v_gene: TRBV19; abundance: .; d_gene: .; CDR3aa: CASSRTENTGELFF; CDR3nt: TGTGCCAGTAGCCGGACTGAGAACACCGGGGAGCTGTTTTTT
j_gene: TRBJ1-5; v_gene: TRBV28; abundance: .; d_gene: .; CDR3aa: CASRTQGKNNQPQHF; CDR3nt: TGTGCCAGCAGAACACAGGGTAAGAACAATCAGCCCCAGCATTTT
j_gene: TRBJ2-2; v_gene: TRBV7-6; abundance: few; d_gene: .; CDR3aa: CASSLAAGGTATGELFF; CDR3nt: TGTGCCAGCAGCTTAGCGGCAGGCGGGACAGCCACCGGGGAGCTGTTTTTT
j_gene: TRBJ1-5; v_gene: TRBV6-6; abundance: .; d_gene: .; CDR3aa: CASNPGAYPGQPQHF; CDR3nt: TGTGCCAGCAATCCAGGGGCCTACCCGGGTCAGCCCCAGCATTTT
j_gene: TRBJ2-5; v_gene: TRBV2; abundance: .; d_gene: .; CDR3aa: CASMTDQETQYF; CDR3nt: TGTGCCAGCATGACTGACCAAGAGACCCAGTACTTC
j_gene: TRBJ2-2; v_gene: TRBV6-5; abundance: .; d_gene: .; CDR3aa: CASRTSGEPTGELFF; CDR3nt: TGTGCCAGCAGGACTAGTGGGGAGCCCACCGGGGAGCTGTTTTTT